These T cell receptor beta chains were read from a single sample in a study of technical replicates of blood from four donors. The data were produced by immunoSEQ multiplex PCR, yet TCRdb's version contains in-frame clones alone and is incomplete. The sample has about 60,000 clones, 87% seen once. The specimen sequenced was PBMCs. Source of these receptors: a human donor in good health. Some clones in this sample may be carry-over from other donors' samples. The CDR3 runs from the conserved cysteine through the conserved F or W. The order of the fields is V gene, clone size, D gene, J gene, CDR3 DNA, CDR3 protein. The D gene is left open where the match is weak. Only some rows state a clone size, as once, few, many or a class for expanded clones.

v_gene: TRBV5-4; abundance: NA; d_gene: TRBD2; j_gene: TRBJ2-3; CDR3nt: TGTGCCAGCAGTTCCGAGCGGGGTACGACGGGTGATACGCAGTATTTT; CDR3aa: CASSSERGTTGDTQYF
v_gene: TRBV9; abundance: NA; d_gene: TRBD2; j_gene: TRBJ2-3; CDR3nt: TGTGCCAGCAGCGTAGAAGCGGGGGCTCCAGATACGCAGTATTTT; CDR3aa: CASSVEAGAPDTQYF
v_gene: TRBV6-5; abundance: NA; d_gene: NA; j_gene: TRBJ1-1; CDR3nt: TGTGCCAGCAGTCGGGGGTGGCGGACTGAAGCTTTCTTT; CDR3aa: CASSRGWRTEAFF
v_gene: TRBV9; abundance: NA; d_gene: TRBD2; j_gene: TRBJ2-1; CDR3nt: TGTGCCAGCAGCGTAACACTTTCGGGGCGGGGGGGTTTAGATGAGCAGTTCTTC; CDR3aa: CASSVTLSGRGGLDEQFF
v_gene: TRBV20-1; abundance: NA; d_gene: NA; j_gene: TRBJ2-7; CDR3nt: TGCAGTGCGGCGGGCGGCCACGAGCAGTACTTC; CDR3aa: CSAAGGHEQYF
v_gene: TRBV11-2; abundance: NA; d_gene: NA; j_gene: TRBJ1-1; CDR3nt: TGTGCCAGCAGCGGCAGATTCTGGGGGCTTTACACTGAAGCTTTCTTT; CDR3aa: CASSGRFWGLYTEAFF
v_gene: TRBV7-6; abundance: once; d_gene: TRBD1; j_gene: TRBJ2-7; CDR3nt: TGTGCCAGCAGCACAGGACAGGGGGACGAGCAGTACTTC; CDR3aa: CASSTGQGDEQYF
v_gene: TRBV6-6; abundance: NA; d_gene: TRBD2; j_gene: TRBJ2-3; CDR3nt: TGTGCCAGCAGTTGGGGACTAGCGGGGAGCACAGATACGCAGTATTTT; CDR3aa: CASSWGLAGSTDTQYF
v_gene: TRBV7-2; abundance: once; d_gene: NA; j_gene: TRBJ2-1; CDR3nt: TGTGCCAGCAGCATCGGGACTCCCCCGGATGAGCAGTTCTTC; CDR3aa: CASSIGTPPDEQFF
v_gene: TRBV7-3; abundance: NA; d_gene: NA; j_gene: TRBJ2-2; CDR3nt: TGTGCCAGCAGCCCCTCGGAGGGTTACACGAACACCGGGGAGCTGTTTTTT; CDR3aa: CASSPSEGYTNTGELFF
v_gene: TRBV5-1; abundance: NA; d_gene: TRBD1; j_gene: TRBJ2-3; CDR3nt: TGCGCCAGCAGCTTAGTAGGGGGCAAAGATACGCAGTATTTT; CDR3aa: CASSLVGGKDTQYF
v_gene: TRBV4-3; abundance: NA; d_gene: TRBD2; j_gene: TRBJ2-3; CDR3nt: TGCGCCAGCAGCCAAGGCGGGGGACGCACAGATACGCAGTATTTT; CDR3aa: CASSQGGGRTDTQYF
v_gene: TRBV4-3; abundance: NA; d_gene: TRBD2; j_gene: TRBJ2-1; CDR3nt: TGCGCCAGCAGCCAGGGACTAGGGGATCTTTCGGAGCAGTTCTTC; CDR3aa: CASSQGLGDLSEQFF
v_gene: TRBV5-5; abundance: NA; d_gene: NA; j_gene: TRBJ1-2; CDR3nt: TGTGCCAGCAGCGGGGCCCGGGAGTGGACCTATGGCTACACCTTC; CDR3aa: CASSGAREWTYGYTF
v_gene: TRBV15; abundance: NA; d_gene: NA; j_gene: TRBJ1-6; CDR3nt: TGTGCCACCAGAGGGGAGGGTTCACCCCTCCACTTT; CDR3aa: CATRGEGSPLHF
v_gene: TRBV7-6; abundance: NA; d_gene: NA; j_gene: TRBJ2-3; CDR3nt: TGTGCCAGCAGCCACACAGATACGCAGTATTTT; CDR3aa: CASSHTDTQYF
v_gene: TRBV5-1; abundance: NA; d_gene: NA; j_gene: TRBJ1-1; CDR3nt: TGCGCCAGCAGCTATAGCGTCGCGAACACTGAAGCTTTCTTT; CDR3aa: CASSYSVANTEAFF
v_gene: TRBV28; abundance: NA; d_gene: NA; j_gene: TRBJ2-2; CDR3nt: TGTGCCAGCAGTCCCGAGGGAGATCTTTACACCGGGGAGCTGTTTTTT; CDR3aa: CASSPEGDLYTGELFF
v_gene: TRBV6-5; abundance: NA; d_gene: TRBD2; j_gene: TRBJ2-7; CDR3nt: TGTGCCAGCGGTAGCGGGAGGGCCGATAGCGAGCAGTACTTC; CDR3aa: CASGSGRADSEQYF
v_gene: TRBV5-1; abundance: NA; d_gene: NA; j_gene: TRBJ2-1; CDR3nt: TGCGCCAGCACCAGGGGGGAGGAAGGGAATGAGCAGTTCTTC; CDR3aa: CASTRGEEGNEQFF
v_gene: TRBV7-9; abundance: few; d_gene: NA; j_gene: TRBJ1-2; CDR3nt: TGTGCCAGCAGCTTGTTTACAGCACACTATGGCTACACCTTC; CDR3aa: CASSLFTAHYGYTF
v_gene: TRBV15; abundance: NA; d_gene: NA; j_gene: TRBJ2-1; CDR3nt: TGTGCCACCAGCAGACCCACCGGGGGCAATGAGCAGTTCTTC; CDR3aa: CATSRPTGGNEQFF
v_gene: TRBV5-4; abundance: NA; d_gene: NA; j_gene: TRBJ1-2; CDR3nt: TGTGCCAGCAGCTTGGACGAGACCGTACTAACTAGGGGCTACACCTTC; CDR3aa: CASSLDETVLTRGYTF
v_gene: TRBV7-8; abundance: once; d_gene: NA; j_gene: TRBJ1-5; CDR3nt: TGTGCCAGCAGCTTCTCACTCCCTCATCAGCCCCAGCATTTT; CDR3aa: CASSFSLPHQPQHF
v_gene: TRBV4-3; abundance: NA; d_gene: TRBD1; j_gene: TRBJ2-7; CDR3nt: TGCGCCAGCAGCCAAGCTTGGACAGGTGGAAGCTCCTACGAGCAGTACTTC; CDR3aa: CASSQAWTGGSSYEQYF
v_gene: TRBV30; abundance: once; d_gene: NA; j_gene: TRBJ2-2; CDR3nt: TGTGCCTGGAGTGTACGGGGAGGCACCGGGGAGCTGTTTTTT; CDR3aa: CAWSVRGGTGELFF
v_gene: TRBV7-9; abundance: NA; d_gene: NA; j_gene: TRBJ2-7; CDR3nt: TGTGCCAGCAGCAGGGAGCGACATCCCTACGAGCAGTACTTC; CDR3aa: CASSRERHPYEQYF
v_gene: TRBV7-2; abundance: few; d_gene: NA; j_gene: TRBJ1-1; CDR3nt: TGTGCCAGCAGCCTGACGTCGACAGGCCTTAAATCTTGGAACACTGAAGCTTTCTTT; CDR3aa: CASSLTSTGLKSWNTEAFF
v_gene: TRBV19; abundance: NA; d_gene: TRBD1; j_gene: TRBJ2-7; CDR3nt: TGTGCCAGTAGGTCGGTAGGACAGGGCTCCTACGAGCAGTACTTC; CDR3aa: CASRSVGQGSYEQYF
v_gene: TRBV10-2; abundance: NA; d_gene: NA; j_gene: TRBJ2-7; CDR3nt: TGCGCCAGCAGAAAGGGGGACTACTACGAGCAGTACTTC; CDR3aa: CASRKGDYYEQYF
v_gene: TRBV4-3; abundance: NA; d_gene: NA; j_gene: TRBJ2-1; CDR3nt: TGCGCCAGCAGCTTTCTGGAGGAGCAGTTCTTC; CDR3aa: CASSFLEEQFF
v_gene: TRBV6-5; abundance: NA; d_gene: NA; j_gene: TRBJ2-7; CDR3nt: TGTGCCAGCAGTAGCAACTACGAGCAGTACTTC; CDR3aa: CASSSNYEQYF
v_gene: TRBV5-4; abundance: NA; d_gene: NA; j_gene: TRBJ2-3; CDR3nt: TGTGCCAGCAGCTTGGGGGGCAGGTCAACAGATACGCAGTATTTT; CDR3aa: CASSLGGRSTDTQYF
v_gene: TRBV6-6; abundance: NA; d_gene: NA; j_gene: TRBJ2-3; CDR3nt: TGTGCCAGCAGGTATTTGGATACGCAGTATTTT; CDR3aa: CASRYLDTQYF
v_gene: TRBV10-3; abundance: NA; d_gene: NA; j_gene: TRBJ2-7; CDR3nt: TGTGCCATCAGTGCTTCCGGGAACCGGGAGTACGAGCAGTACTTC; CDR3aa: CAISASGNREYEQYF
v_gene: TRBV9; abundance: NA; d_gene: TRBD2; j_gene: TRBJ2-7; CDR3nt: TGTGCCAGCAGCGTAGGTGCGGGAGAATACGAGCAGTACTTC; CDR3aa: CASSVGAGEYEQYF
v_gene: TRBV21-1; abundance: once; d_gene: NA; j_gene: TRBJ2-1; CDR3nt: TGTGCCAGCAGCAAAACGCTACCGGGACAGGGCTACAATGAGCAGTTCTTC; CDR3aa: CASSKTLPGQGYNEQFF
v_gene: TRBV4-2; abundance: NA; d_gene: NA; j_gene: TRBJ1-3; CDR3nt: TGTGCCAGCTACGGAGCCACAGGTAGCTCTGGAAACACCATATATTTT; CDR3aa: CASYGATGSSGNTIYF
v_gene: TRBV11-3; abundance: NA; d_gene: NA; j_gene: TRBJ2-7; CDR3nt: TGTGCCAGCTCCCGGAGTGGGTCCTACGAGCAGTACTTC; CDR3aa: CASSRSGSYEQYF
v_gene: TRBV7-2; abundance: NA; d_gene: NA; j_gene: TRBJ2-7; CDR3nt: TGTGCCAGCAGCTTAGCGGGGGGTCCCTACGAGCAGTACTTC; CDR3aa: CASSLAGGPYEQYF
v_gene: TRBV6-6; abundance: once; d_gene: TRBD1; j_gene: TRBJ1-1; CDR3nt: TGTGCCAGCAGGAACGACAGGGGGCGCAGGAACACTGAAGCTTTCTTT; CDR3aa: CASRNDRGRRNTEAFF
v_gene: TRBV6-6; abundance: medium-sized; d_gene: TRBD1; j_gene: TRBJ2-3; CDR3nt: TGTGCCAGCAGTCCAGGGACAGGGGGCTTGGATACGCAGTATTTT; CDR3aa: CASSPGTGGLDTQYF
v_gene: TRBV7-2; abundance: NA; d_gene: NA; j_gene: TRBJ1-1; CDR3nt: TGTGCCAGCAGCTTAGGACGGACTAACACTGAAGCTTTCTTT; CDR3aa: CASSLGRTNTEAFF
v_gene: TRBV6-1; abundance: NA; d_gene: NA; j_gene: TRBJ2-3; CDR3nt: TGTGCCAGCAGTGAAGTACTGGATACGCAGTATTTT; CDR3aa: CASSEVLDTQYF
v_gene: TRBV10-3; abundance: NA; d_gene: TRBD1; j_gene: TRBJ2-5; CDR3nt: TGTGCCATCAGCTCCGGGACAGGTGCCCAAGAGACCCAGTACTTC; CDR3aa: CAISSGTGAQETQYF
v_gene: TRBV6-5; abundance: NA; d_gene: TRBD1; j_gene: TRBJ1-5; CDR3nt: TGTGCCAGCAGTTCCACAGGGGTATCGGGGCCCCAGCATTTT; CDR3aa: CASSSTGVSGPQHF
v_gene: TRBV5-1; abundance: NA; d_gene: TRBD1; j_gene: TRBJ2-1; CDR3nt: TGCGCCAGCAGGCTGACAGGGGGCAAAATAAATGAGCAGTTCTTC; CDR3aa: CASRLTGGKINEQFF
v_gene: TRBV7-2; abundance: NA; d_gene: TRBD2; j_gene: TRBJ2-1; CDR3nt: TGTGCCAGCAGCTTTCAGAGCGGGGGGGCATTAAATGAGCAGTTCTTC; CDR3aa: CASSFQSGGALNEQFF
v_gene: TRBV2; abundance: once; d_gene: NA; j_gene: TRBJ2-3; CDR3nt: TGTGCCAGCACCCTAGCCCGCTTTTCGGATACGCAGTATTTT; CDR3aa: CASTLARFSDTQYF
v_gene: TRBV4-2; abundance: NA; d_gene: TRBD2; j_gene: TRBJ2-2; CDR3nt: TGTGCCAGCAGCCACACCGGGGGGGTAGTCCAGAACACCGGGGAGCTGTTTTTT; CDR3aa: CASSHTGGVVQNTGELFF
v_gene: TRBV5-1; abundance: NA; d_gene: NA; j_gene: TRBJ1-1; CDR3nt: TGCGCCAGCAGCTTATTAACAGCCCCTATGAACACTGAAGCTTTCTTT; CDR3aa: CASSLLTAPMNTEAFF
v_gene: TRBV7-9; abundance: NA; d_gene: TRBD1; j_gene: TRBJ2-5; CDR3nt: TGTGCCAGCAGCTTAGGCAGGGGGTACCAAGAGACCCAGTACTTC; CDR3aa: CASSLGRGYQETQYF
v_gene: TRBV7-2; abundance: NA; d_gene: TRBD1; j_gene: TRBJ1-2; CDR3nt: TGTGCCAGCAGCCCCCGTGCAGGGGGTTACGCTAACTATGGCTACACCTTC; CDR3aa: CASSPRAGGYANYGYTF
v_gene: TRBV5-4; abundance: NA; d_gene: NA; j_gene: TRBJ2-5; CDR3nt: TGTGCCAGCAGCTTTGGTCTAGGGGGTCGCGAGACCCAGTACTTC; CDR3aa: CASSFGLGGRETQYF
v_gene: TRBV7-9; abundance: NA; d_gene: TRBD2; j_gene: TRBJ2-3; CDR3nt: TGTGCCAGCAGCTTATCTGGCGGGGGGTTCACAGATACGCAGTATTTT; CDR3aa: CASSLSGGGFTDTQYF
v_gene: TRBV4-3; abundance: once; d_gene: TRBD2; j_gene: TRBJ2-7; CDR3nt: TGCGCCAGCAGCCAAAGGACTAGCGGGGACTACGAGCAGTACTTC; CDR3aa: CASSQRTSGDYEQYF
v_gene: TRBV7-3; abundance: NA; d_gene: TRBD2; j_gene: TRBJ2-1; CDR3nt: TGTGCCAGCAGCCTAAGCCGGACTAGCGGGGGGGAAGGGCAGTTCTTC; CDR3aa: CASSLSRTSGGEGQFF